This T cell receptor (beta chain) is drawn from a study of beta chain features in type 1 diabetes. The CDR3 covers 14 residues. CDR1 is MNHEY and CDR2 is SVGAGI in the germline V gene. Trimming stripped 6 bases from V and 4 bases from J, with 15 bases between. In total, each donor contributed a single heparinised blood draw that averaged about 110 mL. Sorting of CD4+ naive, central memory, regulatory and stem cell-like memory cells was performed via CD45RO/CCR7/CD25/CD127/CD95/CD27. About this clone itself: Its antigen is unidentified.

Expressed TCRB transcripts were sequenced after all isolated RNA was converted to cDNA. The protocol was immunoSEQ multiplex PCR, while the TCRdb copy is restricted to in-frame clones and leaves out a portion. The table lists more than 85,000 clones, approximately 39% of them singletons. The study's findings and limits: Fewer insertions but more deletions were seen at VDJ junctions in type 1 diabetes patients. There was a moderate but significant shortening of TCRB CDR3s in all four CD4+ subsets of Type 1 diabetes patients.

The specimen was stem cell memory CD4+ T cells from blood. This clonotype was sampled from a woman aged 18-29 years in good health. This chain connects TRBV6-5 to TRBJ1-1; a possible D gene is TRBD1 (6 bases). CDR3 in amino acids: CASSRLRGGTEAFF. CDR3 bases: TGTGCCAGCAGCCGCCTAAGAGGGGGCACTGAAGCTTTCTTT.